The clone carrying this T cell receptor beta chain came up a few times. Antigen unknown. The source of the sample is a study of early T cells in non-severe SARS-CoV-2 infection. Study conclusions and caveats: The matching step, a VDJdb search, favored anti-spike CD8 responses and missed private and CD4 specificities.

V shed 2 bases and J shed 4 bases, with 9 bases lying between them. The CDR3 covers 15 residues. Germline values: CDR1 MGHRA, CDR2 YSYEKL. TCRdb passed the 5' RACE reads through MiXCR, listing each CDR3 protein once. The repertoire holds 45,000 to 55,000 distinct CDR3 sequences, roughly 12% seen once, with roughly 10% in the top ten. The clonotype originates from an adult who was a healthcare worker with PCR-confirmed SARS-CoV-2 infection or an uninfected control (not recorded which). The sequenced material came from whole blood. The rearrangement uses TRBV4-1 and TRBJ1-6; no clear D. CDR3 bases: TGCGCCAGCAGCCAACCAGAAACGTATAATTCACCCCTCCACTTT. Protein product: CASSQPETYNSPLHF.